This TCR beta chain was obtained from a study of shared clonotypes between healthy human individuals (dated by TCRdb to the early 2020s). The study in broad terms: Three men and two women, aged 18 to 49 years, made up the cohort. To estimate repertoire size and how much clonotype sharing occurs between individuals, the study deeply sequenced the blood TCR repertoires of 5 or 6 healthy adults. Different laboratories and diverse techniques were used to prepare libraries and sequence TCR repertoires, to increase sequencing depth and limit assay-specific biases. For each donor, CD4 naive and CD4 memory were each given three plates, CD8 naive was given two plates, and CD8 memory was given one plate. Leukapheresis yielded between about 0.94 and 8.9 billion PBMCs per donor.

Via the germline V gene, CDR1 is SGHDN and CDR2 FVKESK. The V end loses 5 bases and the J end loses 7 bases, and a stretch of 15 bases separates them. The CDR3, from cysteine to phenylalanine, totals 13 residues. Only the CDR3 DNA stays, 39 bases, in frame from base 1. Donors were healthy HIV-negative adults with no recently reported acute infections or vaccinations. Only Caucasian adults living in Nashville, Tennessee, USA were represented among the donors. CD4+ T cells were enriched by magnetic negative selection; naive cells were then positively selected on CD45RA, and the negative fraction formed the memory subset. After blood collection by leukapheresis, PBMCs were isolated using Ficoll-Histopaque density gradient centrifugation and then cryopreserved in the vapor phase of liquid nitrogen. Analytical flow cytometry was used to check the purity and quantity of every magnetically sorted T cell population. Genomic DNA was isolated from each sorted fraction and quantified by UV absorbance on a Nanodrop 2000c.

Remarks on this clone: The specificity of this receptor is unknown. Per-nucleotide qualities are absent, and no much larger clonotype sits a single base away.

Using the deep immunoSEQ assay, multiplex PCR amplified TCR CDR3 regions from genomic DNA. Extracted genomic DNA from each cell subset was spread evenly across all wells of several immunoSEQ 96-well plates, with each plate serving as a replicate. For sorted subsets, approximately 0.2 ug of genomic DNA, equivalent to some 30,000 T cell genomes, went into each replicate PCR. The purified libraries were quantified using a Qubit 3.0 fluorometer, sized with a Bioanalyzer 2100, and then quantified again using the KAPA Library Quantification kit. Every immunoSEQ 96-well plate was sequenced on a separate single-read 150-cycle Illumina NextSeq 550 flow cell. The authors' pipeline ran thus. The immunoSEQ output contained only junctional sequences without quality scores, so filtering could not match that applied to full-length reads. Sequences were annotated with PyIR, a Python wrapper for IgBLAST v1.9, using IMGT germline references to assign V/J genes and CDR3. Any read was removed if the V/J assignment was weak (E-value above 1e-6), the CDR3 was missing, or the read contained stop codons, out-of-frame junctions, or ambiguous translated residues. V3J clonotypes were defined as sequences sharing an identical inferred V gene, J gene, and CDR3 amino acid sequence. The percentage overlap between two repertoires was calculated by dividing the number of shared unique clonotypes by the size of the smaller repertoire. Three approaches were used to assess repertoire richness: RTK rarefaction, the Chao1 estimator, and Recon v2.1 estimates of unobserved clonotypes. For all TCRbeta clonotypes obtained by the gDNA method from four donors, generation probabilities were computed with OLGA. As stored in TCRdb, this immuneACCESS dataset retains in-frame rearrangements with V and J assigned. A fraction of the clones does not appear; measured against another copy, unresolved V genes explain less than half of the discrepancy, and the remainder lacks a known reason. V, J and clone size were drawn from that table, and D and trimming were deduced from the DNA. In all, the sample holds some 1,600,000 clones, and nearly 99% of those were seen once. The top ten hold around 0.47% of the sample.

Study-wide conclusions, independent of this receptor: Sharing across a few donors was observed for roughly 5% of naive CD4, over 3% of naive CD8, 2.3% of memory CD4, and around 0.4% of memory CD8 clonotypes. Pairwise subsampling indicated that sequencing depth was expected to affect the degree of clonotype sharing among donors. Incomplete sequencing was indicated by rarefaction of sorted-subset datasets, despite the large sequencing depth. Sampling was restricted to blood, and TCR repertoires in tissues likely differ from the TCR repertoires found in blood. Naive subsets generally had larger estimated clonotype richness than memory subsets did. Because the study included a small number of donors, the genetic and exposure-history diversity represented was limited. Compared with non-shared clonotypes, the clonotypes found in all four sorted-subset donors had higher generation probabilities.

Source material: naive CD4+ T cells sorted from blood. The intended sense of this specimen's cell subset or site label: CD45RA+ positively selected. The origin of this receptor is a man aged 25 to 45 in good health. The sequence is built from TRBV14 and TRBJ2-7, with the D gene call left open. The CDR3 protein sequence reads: CASSYKRYGEQYF. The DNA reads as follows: TGTGCCAGCAGCTACAAAAGGTATGGGGAGCAGTACTTC.